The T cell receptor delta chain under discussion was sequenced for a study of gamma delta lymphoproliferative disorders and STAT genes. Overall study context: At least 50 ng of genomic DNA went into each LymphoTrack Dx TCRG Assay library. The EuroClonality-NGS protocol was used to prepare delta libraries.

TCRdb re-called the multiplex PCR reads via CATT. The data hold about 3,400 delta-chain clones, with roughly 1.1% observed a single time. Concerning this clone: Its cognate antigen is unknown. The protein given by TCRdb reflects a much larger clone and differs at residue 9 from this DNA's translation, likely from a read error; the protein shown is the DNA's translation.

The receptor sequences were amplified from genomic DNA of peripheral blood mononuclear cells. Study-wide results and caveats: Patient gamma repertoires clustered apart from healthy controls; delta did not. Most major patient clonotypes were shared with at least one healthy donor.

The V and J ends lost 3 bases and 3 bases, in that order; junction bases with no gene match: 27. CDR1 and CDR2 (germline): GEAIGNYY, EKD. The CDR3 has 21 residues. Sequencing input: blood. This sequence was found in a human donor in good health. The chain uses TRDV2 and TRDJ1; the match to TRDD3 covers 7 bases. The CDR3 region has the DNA TGTGCCTGTGACCCTATGCGTACTGAGGGATACAGGGCTTACGAACCCGATAAACTCATCTTT. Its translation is CACDPMRTEGYRAYEPDKLIF.